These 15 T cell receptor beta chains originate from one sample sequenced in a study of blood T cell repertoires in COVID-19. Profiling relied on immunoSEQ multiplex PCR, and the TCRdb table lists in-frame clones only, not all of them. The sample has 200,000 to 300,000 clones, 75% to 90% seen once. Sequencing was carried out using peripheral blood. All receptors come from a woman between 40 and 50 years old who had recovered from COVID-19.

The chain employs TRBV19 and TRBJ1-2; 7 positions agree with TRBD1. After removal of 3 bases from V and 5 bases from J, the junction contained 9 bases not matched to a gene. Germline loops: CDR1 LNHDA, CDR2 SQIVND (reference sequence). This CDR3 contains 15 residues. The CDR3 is CASSMGTEEGYGYTF. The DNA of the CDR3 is TGTGCCAGTAGTATGGGGACAGAGGAGGGGTATGGCTACACCTTC.

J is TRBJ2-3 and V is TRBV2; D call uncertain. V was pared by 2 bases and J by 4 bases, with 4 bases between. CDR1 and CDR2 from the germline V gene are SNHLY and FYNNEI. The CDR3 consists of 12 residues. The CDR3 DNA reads TGTGCCAGCAGTGAAATAGCAGATACGCAGTATTTT. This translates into CASSEIADTQYF.

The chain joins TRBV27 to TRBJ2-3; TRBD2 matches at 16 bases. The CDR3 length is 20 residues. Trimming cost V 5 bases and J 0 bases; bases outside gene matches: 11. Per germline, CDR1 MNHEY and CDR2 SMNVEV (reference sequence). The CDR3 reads CASSRLGLAGGASSTDTQYF. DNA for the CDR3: TGTGCCAGCAGTCGTTTGGGACTAGCGGGGGGGGCCTCTAGCACAGATACGCAGTATTTT.

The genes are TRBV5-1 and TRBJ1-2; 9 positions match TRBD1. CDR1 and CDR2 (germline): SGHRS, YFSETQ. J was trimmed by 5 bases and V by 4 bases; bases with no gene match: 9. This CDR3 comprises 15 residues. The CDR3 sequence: CASSIQGASGYGYTF. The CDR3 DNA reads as TGCGCCAGCAGCATACAGGGGGCGTCTGGGTATGGCTACACCTTC. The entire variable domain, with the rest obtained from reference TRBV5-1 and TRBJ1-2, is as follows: KAGVTQTPRYLIKTRGQQVTLSCSPISGHRSVSWYQQTPGQGLQFLFEYFSETQRNKGNFPGRFSGRQFSNSRSEMNVSTLELGDSALYLCASSIQGASGYGYTFGSGTRLTVV.

Here the CDR3 DNA reads TGCGCCAGCAGCTTGGTCGGGAACACCGGGGAGCTGTTTTTT. Its protein product is CASSLVGNTGELFF. The V call is TRBV5-1, the J call TRBJ2-2; D unresolved. V lost 0 bases, J lost 1 base, and 4 bases lay in between. The CDR3 extends over 14 amino acids. Germline values: CDR1 SGHRS, CDR2 YFSETQ.

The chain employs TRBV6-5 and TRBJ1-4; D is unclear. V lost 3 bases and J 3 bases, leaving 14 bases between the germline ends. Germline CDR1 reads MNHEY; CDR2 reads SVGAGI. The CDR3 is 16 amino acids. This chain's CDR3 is CASSYSPAPANEKLFF. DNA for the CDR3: TGTGCCAGCAGTTATTCACCCGCGCCGGCTAATGAAAAACTGTTTTTT.

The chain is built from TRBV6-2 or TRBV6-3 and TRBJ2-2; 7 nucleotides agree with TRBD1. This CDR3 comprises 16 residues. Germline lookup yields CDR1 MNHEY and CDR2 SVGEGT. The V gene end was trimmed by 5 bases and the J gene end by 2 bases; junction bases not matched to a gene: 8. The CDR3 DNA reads TGTGCCAGCAGTCTCGACAGGGTTGTTAACACCGGGGAGCTGTTTTTT. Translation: CASSLDRVVNTGELFF.

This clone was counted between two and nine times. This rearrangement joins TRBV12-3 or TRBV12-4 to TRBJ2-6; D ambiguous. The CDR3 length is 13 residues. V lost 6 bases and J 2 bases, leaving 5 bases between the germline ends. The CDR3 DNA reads TGTGCCAGCAGGAGTACTGGGGCCAACGTCCTGACTTTC. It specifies CASRSTGANVLTF.

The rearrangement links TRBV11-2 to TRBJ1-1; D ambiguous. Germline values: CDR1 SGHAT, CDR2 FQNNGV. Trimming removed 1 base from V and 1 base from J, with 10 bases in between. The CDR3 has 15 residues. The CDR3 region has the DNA TGTGCCAGCAGCTTAGGAGCGGTTTGGAACACTGAAGCTTTCTTT. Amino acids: CASSLGAVWNTEAFF.

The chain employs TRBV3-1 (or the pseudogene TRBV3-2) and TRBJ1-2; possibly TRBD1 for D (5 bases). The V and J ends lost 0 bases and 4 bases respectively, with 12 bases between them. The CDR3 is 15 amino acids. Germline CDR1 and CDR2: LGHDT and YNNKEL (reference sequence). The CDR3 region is CASSQEAGRGYGYTF. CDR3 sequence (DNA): TGTGCCAGCAGCCAAGAGGCAGGGCGGGGCTATGGCTACACCTTC.

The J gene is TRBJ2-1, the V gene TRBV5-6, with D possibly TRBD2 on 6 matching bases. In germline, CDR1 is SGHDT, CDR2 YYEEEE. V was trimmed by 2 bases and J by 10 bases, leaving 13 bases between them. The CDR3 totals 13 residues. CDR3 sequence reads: CASSLELADEQFF. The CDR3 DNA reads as TGTGCCAGCAGCTTAGAACTAGCAGACGAGCAGTTCTTC.

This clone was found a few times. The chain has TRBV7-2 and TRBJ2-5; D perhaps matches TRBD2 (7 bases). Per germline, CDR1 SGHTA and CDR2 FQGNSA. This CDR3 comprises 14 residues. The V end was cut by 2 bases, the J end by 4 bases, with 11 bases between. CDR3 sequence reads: CASSLRRGAETQYF. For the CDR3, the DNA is TGTGCCAGCAGCTTACGCCGGGGGGCAGAGACCCAGTACTTC.

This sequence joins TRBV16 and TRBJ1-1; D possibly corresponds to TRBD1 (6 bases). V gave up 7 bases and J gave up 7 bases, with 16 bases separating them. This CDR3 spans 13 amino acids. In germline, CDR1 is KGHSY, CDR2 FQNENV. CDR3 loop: CASTNGDNHEAFF. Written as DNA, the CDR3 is TGTGCCAGCACCAACGGGGACAACCATGAAGCTTTCTTT.

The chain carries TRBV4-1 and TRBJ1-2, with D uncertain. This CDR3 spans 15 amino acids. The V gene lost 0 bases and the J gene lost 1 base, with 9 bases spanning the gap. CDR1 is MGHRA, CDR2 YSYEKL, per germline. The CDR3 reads CASSQDPSFNYGYTF. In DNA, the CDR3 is TGCGCCAGCAGCCAAGACCCGAGTTTTAACTATGGCTACACCTTC.

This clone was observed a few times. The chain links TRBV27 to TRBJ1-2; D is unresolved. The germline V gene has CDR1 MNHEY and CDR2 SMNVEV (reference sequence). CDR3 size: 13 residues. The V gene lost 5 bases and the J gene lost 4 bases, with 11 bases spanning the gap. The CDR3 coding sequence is TGTGCCAGCAGTGGGGTGGGAGGCTATGGCTACACCTTC. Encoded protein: CASSGVGGYGYTF.